Below are 24 T cell receptor beta chains sequenced from a single sample in a study of CD8 T cells in Susac syndrome. About 0.5 to 1 ug RNA was reverse transcribed with random hexamers. TCRdb processed the immunoSEQ multiplex PCR reads anew with MiXCR; each CDR3 protein has one entry. The sample has about 240,000 distinct CDR3 sequences, 90% to 96% seen once; the top ten hold approximately 0.094%. Specimen: CD4+ T cells from PBMCs. The receptors stem from a human donor with Susac syndrome.

The V call is TRBV20-1, the J call TRBJ1-1, with D possibly being TRBD1 (6 bases). The CDR3 runs to 15 residues. The germline V gene encodes CDR1 DFQATT and CDR2 SNEGSKA (reference sequence). The ends were cut back, 5 bases at V and 0 bases at J, with 16 bases in the middle. Here the CDR3 reads CSAFRRTVMNTEAFF. CDR3 nucleotides: TGCAGTGCTTTCCGGCGGACAGTCATGAACACTGAAGCTTTCTTT.

The V and J genes are TRBV18 and TRBJ1-1, with a weak D call TRBD1 (6 bases). Germline loops: CDR1 KGHSH, CDR2 LQKENI. V lost 2 bases and J 3 bases, leaving 16 bases between the germline ends. This CDR3 is 16 amino acids long. The CDR3 loop reads CASSPDGGPADTEAFF. The CDR3 DNA reads TGTGCCAGCTCACCAGATGGGGGGCCCGCTGACACTGAAGCTTTCTTT.

This clonotype was detected a few times. The chain recombines TRBV6-1 with TRBJ1-5; TRBD1 might be the D (6 bases). This CDR3 contains 13 residues. In germline, CDR1 is MNHNS, CDR2 SASEGT. The V gene lost 6 bases and the J gene lost 6 bases, with 12 bases spanning the gap. CDR3 in DNA: TGTGCCAGCAGCCTACAGGGTTCTCAGCCCCAGCATTTT. Amino acids: CASSLQGSQPQHF.

The gene calls are TRBV7-3 and TRBJ2-5; D gene unclear. V was cut by 1 base and J by 5 bases, with 8 bases left in between. This CDR3 comprises 13 residues. Germline V CDR1 and CDR2: SGHTA, FQGTGA. The CDR3 loop reads CASSLIFGETQYF. The DNA of the CDR3 is TGTGCCAGCAGCTTAATATTCGGCGAGACCCAGTACTTC.

The chain joins TRBV7-2 to TRBJ1-1; D is possibly TRBD1 (5 bases). Trimming removed 1 base at V and 1 base at J, with 10 bases between. Germline values: CDR1 SGHTA, CDR2 FQGNSA. This CDR3 spans 15 amino acids. The DNA for the CDR3 is TGTGCCAGCAGCTTAGTCCTAGGGGCGAACACTGAAGCTTTCTTT. Translated: CASSLVLGANTEAFF.

The CDR3 nucleotides read TGTGCCAGCAGCCGCCGGGACTGGTCCCAAGAGACCCAGTACTTC. Protein sequence: CASSRRDWSQETQYF. This chain joins TRBV11-2 and TRBJ2-5; tentatively, D is TRBD2 (6 bases). CDR1 is SGHAT and CDR2 is FQNNGV in the germline V gene. The CDR3 totals 15 residues. The V end lost 5 bases, the J end lost 1 base, and 14 bases lay between the germline ends.

The rearrangement joins TRBV7-9 to TRBJ1-2, with D maybe TRBD1 (6 bases). Germline loops: CDR1 SEHNR, CDR2 FQNEAQ (reference sequence). V lost 5 bases to trimming and J lost 3 bases, with 13 bases between them. This CDR3 contains 14 residues. Here the CDR3 reads CASSDRTADYGYTF. CDR3 bases: TGTGCCAGCAGCGATAGGACAGCCGACTATGGCTACACCTTC.

The chain employs TRBV7-7 and TRBJ2-2, with D unresolved. Germline V gene sequence: CDR1 SSHAT, CDR2 FNYEAQ (reference sequence). The CDR3 consists of 13 residues. CDR3 sequence: CASGQAYTGELFF. The CDR3 DNA follows: TGTGCTAGTGGCCAGGCTTACACCGGGGAGCTGTTTTTT.

CDR3 in amino acids: CSVEFGSSYGYTF. The CDR3 DNA is TGCAGCGTCGAATTTGGGTCGTCCTATGGCTACACCTTC. The rearrangement uses TRBV29-1 and TRBJ1-2; D gene ambiguous. This CDR3 is built from 13 residues. The V end was cut by 6 bases, the J end by 4 bases, with 15 bases between. Germline V gene sequence: CDR1 SQVTM, CDR2 ANQGSEA.

The chain recombines TRBV20-1 with TRBJ2-7; TRBD2 matches 9 bases. Germline CDR1 reads DFQATT; CDR2 reads SNEGSKA (reference sequence). Trimming at V came to 2 bases and at J to 4 bases, leaving 6 bases not matched to a gene. The CDR3 runs 14 residues. The CDR3, as DNA: TGCAGTGCTAGACCTGCGGGAGGGAGGTACGAGCAGTACTTC. Its translation: CSARPAGGRYEQYF.

This rearrangement joins TRBV15 to TRBJ2-1; weak D call: TRBD1 (5 bases). The germline gives CDR1 LNHNV, CDR2 YYDKDF (reference sequence). The CDR3 runs to 15 residues. Deletions cut 2 bases from V and 0 bases from J, with 8 bases between. The CDR3 nucleotides are TGTGCCACCAGCAGACGACAGAGCTCCTACAATGAGCAGTTCTTC. Translated: CATSRRQSSYNEQFF.

The chain has TRBV29-1 and TRBJ2-3; no definite D call. CDR1 is SQVTM and CDR2 is ANQGSEA in the germline V gene. This CDR3 comprises 15 residues. The V and J ends lost 6 bases and 2 bases respectively, with 18 bases between them. CDR3 bases: TGCAGCGTCGGCGGCCGCAAGTCCACCACAGATACGCAGTATTTT. Amino acid sequence: CSVGGRKSTTDTQYF.

The J gene is TRBJ2-5, the V gene TRBV20-1; the match to TRBD2 covers 7 bases. CDR3 length: 14 amino acids. The germline gives CDR1 DFQATT, CDR2 SNEGSKA (reference sequence). With V trimmed by 2 bases and J by 5 bases, 8 bases remained unmatched. CDR3 nucleotide sequence: TGCAGTGCTAGACGTGGGAGGGCCGAGGAGACCCAGTACTTC. It yields the protein CSARRGRAEETQYF.

CDR3 residues: CASTNSGAVNTEAFF. CDR3 in DNA: TGTGCCAGCACCAATTCGGGGGCTGTGAACACTGAAGCTTTCTTT. The chain carries TRBV6-6 and TRBJ1-1; possibly TRBD1 for D (6 bases). Germline V CDR1 and CDR2: MNHNY, SVGAGI (reference sequence). The germline V and J ends were trimmed by 7 bases and 0 bases, with 15 bases remaining between them. CDR3 length: 15 residues.

This chain joins TRBV28 and TRBJ2-7; 7 bases fit TRBD1. The CDR3 runs 14 residues. V lost 4 bases, J lost 0 bases, and 3 bases stayed unmatched. In germline, CDR1 is MDHEN, CDR2 SYDVKM. The CDR3 here is CASSSPGGSYEQYF. In DNA form, the CDR3 reads TGTGCCAGCAGTTCGCCAGGGGGCTCCTACGAGCAGTACTTC.

The chain uses TRBV15 and TRBJ2-7; 9 positions agree with TRBD2. Per germline, CDR1 LNHNV and CDR2 YYDKDF (reference sequence). The CDR3 totals 15 residues. With 1 base clipped from V and 4 bases from J, the junction kept 5 bases outside the gene matches. DNA of the CDR3: TGTGCCACCAGCAGAGTTACAGCGGGGGGATACGAGCAGTACTTC. It is translated as CATSRVTAGGYEQYF. The entire variable domain, with the rest obtained from reference TRBV15 and TRBJ2-7, is as follows: DAMVIQNPRYQVTQFGKPVTLSCSQTLNHNVMYWYQQKSSQAPKLLFHYYDKDFNNEADTPDNFQSRRPNTSFCFLDIRSPGLGDTAMYLCATSRVTAGGYEQYFGPGTRLTVT.

This clonotype has just one count. The chain combines TRBV3-1 with TRBJ2-1, with TRBD2 matching 7 bases. The J segment lost 0 bases and the V segment lost 8 bases, leaving 10 bases of the junction unmatched. This CDR3 is 16 amino acids long. In germline, CDR1 is LGHDT, CDR2 YNNKEL (reference sequence). CDR3 loop: CASRWGGTSSYNEQFF. Written as DNA, the CDR3 is TGTGCCAGCCGATGGGGGGGAACGAGCTCCTACAATGAGCAGTTCTTC.

The chain recombines TRBV6-1 with TRBJ1-5; 10 positions match TRBD1. CDR3 length: 17 residues. V shed 6 bases and J 2 bases; nucleotides not matched to a gene: 10. Germline CDR1 reads MNHNS; CDR2 reads SASEGT. The chain's CDR3 is CASSRSTGGGGNQPQHF. CDR3 bases: TGTGCCAGCAGCCGCTCGACAGGGGGCGGAGGCAATCAGCCCCAGCATTTT.

The J gene is TRBJ1-1, the V gene TRBV20-1, with D maybe TRBD1 (5 bases). Germline lookup yields CDR1 DFQATT and CDR2 SNEGSKA (reference sequence). The CDR3 is made up of 13 amino acids. V was clipped by 1 base and J by 7 bases, with 13 bases between them. In DNA form, the CDR3 reads TGCAGTGCTAGAGTAGCAGGGACCCGTGAAGCTTTCTTT. Translation gives CSARVAGTREAFF.

This clonotype was recorded once. The chain employs TRBV29-1 and TRBJ2-1; D is perhaps TRBD1 or TRBD2 (6 bases each). The ends were cut back, 7 bases at V and 9 bases at J, with 22 bases in the middle. Germline CDR1 is SQVTM and CDR2 is ANQGSEA. This CDR3 has 14 amino acids. CDR3 in DNA: TGCAGCGCCGAGGGGGGTCGGGGGAGGAGTGAGCAGTTCTTC. It encodes CSAEGGRGRSEQFF.

This clonotype showed up just once. This chain joins TRBV30 and TRBJ1-1; no clear D gene. V was trimmed by 5 bases and J by 10 bases, leaving 14 bases between them. The CDR3 is made up of 11 amino acids. Germline V gene sequence: CDR1 GTSNPN, CDR2 SVGIG (reference sequence). The CDR3: CAWGGEATAFF. The CDR3 DNA sequence: TGTGCCTGGGGTGGGGAGGCCACAGCTTTCTTT. The full variable domain, completed using reference TRBV30 and TRBJ1-1, is SQTIHQWPATLVQPVGSPLSLECTVEGTSNPNLYWYRQAAGRGLQLLFYSVGIGQISSEVPQNLSASRPQDRQFILSSKKLLLSDSGFYLCAWGGEATAFFGQGTRLTVV.

The CDR3 is CAWSESNTGELFF. Here the CDR3 DNA reads TGTGCCTGGAGTGAATCAAACACCGGGGAGCTGTTTTTT. The V gene is TRBV30, the J gene TRBJ2-2; D is ambiguous. This CDR3 has 13 amino acids. V shed 1 base and J shed 2 bases, with 5 bases lying between them. The germline CDR1 and CDR2 sequences are GTSNPN and SVGIG (reference sequence).

V gene TRBV14 combines with J gene TRBJ2-2; D is unresolved. CDR1 is SGHDN, CDR2 FVKESK, per germline. The CDR3 contains 16 residues. Between the trimmed V and J ends, which lost 5 bases and 5 bases, there was a span of 18 bases. CDR3 coding DNA: TGTGCCAGCAGCGTCCGGAGCTTGGTGGAGACCGGGGAGCTGTTTTTT. Translated: CASSVRSLVETGELFF.

This CDR3 reads CAWGYNTGGSSYEQYF. CDR3 in DNA: TGTGCCTGGGGCTACAATACGGGGGGCAGCTCCTACGAGCAGTACTTC. The gene calls are TRBV30 and TRBJ2-7, with D possibly being TRBD2 (7 bases). V was cut by 5 bases and J by 0 bases, with 20 bases left in between. Germline CDR1 and CDR2: GTSNPN and SVGIG (reference sequence). This CDR3 region has 16 residues.